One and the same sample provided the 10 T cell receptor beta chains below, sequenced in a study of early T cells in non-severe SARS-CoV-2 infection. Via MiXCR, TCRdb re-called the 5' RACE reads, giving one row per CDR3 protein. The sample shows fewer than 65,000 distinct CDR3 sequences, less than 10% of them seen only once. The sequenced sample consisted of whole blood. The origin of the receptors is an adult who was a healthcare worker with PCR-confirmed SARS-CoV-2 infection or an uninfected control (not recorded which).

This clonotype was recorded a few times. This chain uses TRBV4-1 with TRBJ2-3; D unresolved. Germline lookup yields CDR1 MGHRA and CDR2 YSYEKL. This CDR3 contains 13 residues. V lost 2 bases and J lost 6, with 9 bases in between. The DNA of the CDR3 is TGCGCCAGCAGCCAATACGTTGTGGATACGCAGTATTTT. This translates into CASSQYVVDTQYF.

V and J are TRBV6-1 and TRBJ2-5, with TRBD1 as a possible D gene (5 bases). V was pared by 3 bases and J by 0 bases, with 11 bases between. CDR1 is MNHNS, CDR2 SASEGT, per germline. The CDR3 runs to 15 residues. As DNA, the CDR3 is TGTGCCAGCAGTGACAACGACAGACACCAAGAGACCCAGTACTTC. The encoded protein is CASSDNDRHQETQYF.

Here the CDR3 reads CASILMGNNYGYTF. The CDR3 bases are TGTGCCAGCATCCTAATGGGGAATAACTATGGCTACACCTTC. The V call is TRBV6-1, the J call TRBJ1-2; D unclear. The CDR3 loop spans 14 amino acids. Per the germline V gene, CDR1 is MNHNS and CDR2 is SASEGT. V was trimmed by 7 bases and J by 1 base, leaving 13 bases between them.

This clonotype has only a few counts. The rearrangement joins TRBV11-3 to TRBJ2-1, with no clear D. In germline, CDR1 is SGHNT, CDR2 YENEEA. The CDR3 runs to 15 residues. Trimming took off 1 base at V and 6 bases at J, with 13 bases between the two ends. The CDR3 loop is CASSLGNEVFNEQFF. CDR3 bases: TGTGCCAGCAGCTTAGGAAATGAGGTTTTCAATGAGCAGTTCTTC.

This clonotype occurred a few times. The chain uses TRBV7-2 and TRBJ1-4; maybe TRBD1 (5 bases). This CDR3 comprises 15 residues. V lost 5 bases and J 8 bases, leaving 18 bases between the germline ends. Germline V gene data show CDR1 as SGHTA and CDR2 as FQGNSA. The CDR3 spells CASSPRTDPGEKLFF. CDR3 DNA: TGTGCCAGCAGCCCGAGGACCGACCCAGGGGAAAAACTGTTTTTT.

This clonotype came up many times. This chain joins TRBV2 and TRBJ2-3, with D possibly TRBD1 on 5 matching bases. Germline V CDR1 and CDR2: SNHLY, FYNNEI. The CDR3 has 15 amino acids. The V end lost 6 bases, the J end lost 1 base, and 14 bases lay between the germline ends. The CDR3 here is CASRPTSTGTDTQYF. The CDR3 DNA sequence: TGTGCCAGCAGACCTACATCGACAGGCACAGATACGCAGTATTTT.

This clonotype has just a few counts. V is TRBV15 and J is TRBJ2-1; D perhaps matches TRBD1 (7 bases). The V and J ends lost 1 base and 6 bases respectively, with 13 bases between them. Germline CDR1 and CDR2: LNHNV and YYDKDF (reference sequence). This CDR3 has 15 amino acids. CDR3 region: CATSRVQGGINEQFF. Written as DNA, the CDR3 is TGTGCCACCAGCAGAGTGCAGGGGGGAATCAATGAGCAGTTCTTC.

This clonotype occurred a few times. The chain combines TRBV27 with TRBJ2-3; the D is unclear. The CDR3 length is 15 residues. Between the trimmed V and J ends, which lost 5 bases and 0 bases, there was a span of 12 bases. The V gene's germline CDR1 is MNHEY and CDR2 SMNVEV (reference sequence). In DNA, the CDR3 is TGTGCCAGCAGTCGATGGCAGCCAAGCACAGATACGCAGTATTTT. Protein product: CASSRWQPSTDTQYF.

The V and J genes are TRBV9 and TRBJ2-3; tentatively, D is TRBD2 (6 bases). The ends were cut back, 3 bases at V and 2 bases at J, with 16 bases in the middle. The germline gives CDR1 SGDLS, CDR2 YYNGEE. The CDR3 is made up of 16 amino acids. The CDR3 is CASSGFTGGPTDTQYF. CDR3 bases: TGTGCCAGCAGCGGATTCACCGGGGGTCCCACAGATACGCAGTATTTT.

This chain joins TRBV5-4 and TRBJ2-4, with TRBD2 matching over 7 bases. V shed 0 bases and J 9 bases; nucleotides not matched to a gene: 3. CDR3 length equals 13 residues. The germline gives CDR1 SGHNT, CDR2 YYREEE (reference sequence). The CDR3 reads CASSLERGGIQYF. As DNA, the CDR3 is TGTGCCAGCAGCTTGGAGCGGGGCGGCATTCAGTACTTC. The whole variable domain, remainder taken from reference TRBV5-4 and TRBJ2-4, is ETGVTQSPTHLIKTRGQQVTLRCSSQSGHNTVSWYQQALGQGPQFIFQYYREEENGRGNFPPRFSGLQFPNYSSELNVNALELDDSALYLCASSLERGGIQYFGAGTRLSVL.